The 8 T cell receptor beta chains given below trace back to one sample, sequenced in a study of Ad26.COV2.S vaccination and SARS-CoV-2 variants (dated by TCRdb to about 2021). To prepare the library, the immunoSEQ multiplex PCR assay was applied. TCRdb re-hosts the immuneACCESS table, in-frame sequences only. Its copies lack some clones; in the studies checked, an unresolved V gene accounts for under half of them, and the cause for the rest is not known. This sample has fewer than 600,000 clones in its table, and 89% of those were observed once. The ten largest clonotypes hold about 1.5% of the sample. The treatment or condition label for this specimen denotes: some 20 received Ad26.COV2.S at low or high dose, single or two shots; about 5 received placebo; per-sample allocation not given. Repertoires of vaccine and placebo recipients were sequenced from samples taken on day 63 after the first injection.

The starting material was peripheral blood, obtained in a trial of Ad26.COV2.S vaccine versus placebo. These receptors came from a person aged 18 to 59 who received the Ad26.COV2.S COVID-19 vaccine or a placebo.

The V and J genes are TRBV5-4 and TRBJ1-1, with D possibly TRBD1 on 5 matching bases. The CDR3 is made up of 12 amino acids. The germline V and J ends were trimmed by 3 bases and 5 bases, with 8 bases remaining between them. Germline CDR1 is SGHNT and CDR2 is YYREEE (reference sequence). The CDR3 loop is CASSWGETEAFF. The CDR3 DNA reads TGTGCCAGCAGCTGGGGGGAAACTGAAGCTTTCTTT.

The CDR3 region is CASSDSQGGYGYTF. The DNA of the CDR3 is TGTGCCAGCAGTGATTCCCAGGGTGGGTATGGCTACACCTTC. This chain uses TRBV2 with TRBJ1-2, with a possible D match to TRBD1 (5 bases). The CDR3 totals 14 residues. The germline V gene has CDR1 SNHLY and CDR2 FYNNEI. V lost 3 bases, J lost 5 bases, and 13 bases lay in between.

The chain recombines TRBV12-3 or TRBV12-4 with TRBJ2-7; no definite D call. Deletions cut 10 bases from V and 3 bases from J, with 16 bases between. This CDR3 contains 13 residues. CDR3 protein: CATSFEDGYEQYF. The CDR3 DNA follows: TGTGCCACCTCGTTCGAGGACGGCTACGAGCAGTACTTC.

This sequence joins TRBV18 and TRBJ2-1; no clear D. Trimming took 0 bases from V and 8 from J, leaving 8 bases between them. The CDR3 is 13 residues long. From germline, CDR1 is KGHSH and CDR2 LQKENI. Here the CDR3 reads CASSPPSRDEQFF. Written as DNA, the CDR3 is TGTGCCAGCTCACCACCCTCACGGGATGAGCAGTTCTTC.

A single count supports this clone. The chain is built from TRBV15 and TRBJ1-5; 10 bases line up with TRBD1. Looked up from germline, CDR1 is LNHNV and CDR2 is YYDKDF (reference sequence). Losses at the gene ends were 1 base for V and 6 bases for J; bases not matched to a gene: 15. CDR3 length: 19 residues. The CDR3 reads CATSRVLNPGQGSAQPQHF. CDR3 nucleotides: TGTGCCACCAGCAGAGTCCTCAATCCGGGACAGGGGAGTGCTCAGCCCCAGCATTTT.

V is TRBV12-5 and J is TRBJ2-1; no reliable D call. CDR1 and CDR2 from the germline V gene are LGHNT and FRNRAP. V dropped 5 bases and J dropped 0 bases, with 11 bases sitting between them. The CDR3 is made up of 15 amino acids. The CDR3 sequence: CASGEGPLSYNEQFF. The CDR3 bases are TGTGCTAGTGGTGAAGGGCCTCTCTCCTACAATGAGCAGTTCTTC.

Written as DNA, the CDR3 is TGCGCCAGCAGACCGGGGACTTCTGGGGCCAACGTCCTGACTTTC. This sequence encodes CASRPGTSGANVLTF. The chain couples TRBV4-1 to TRBJ2-6; D might be TRBD2 (6 bases). This CDR3 region has 15 residues. Per germline, CDR1 MGHRA and CDR2 YSYEKL. Trimming shortened V by 6 bases and J by 1 base, and 10 bases separated the two germline ends.

J is TRBJ2-1 and V is TRBV30; D gene unclear. Trimming removed 2 bases from V and 1 base from J, with 9 bases in between. Germline CDR1 and CDR2: GTSNPN and SVGIG (reference sequence). The CDR3 is made up of 14 amino acids. The CDR3 sequence: CAWSRPISYNEQFF. CDR3 sequence (DNA): TGTGCCTGGAGTAGGCCAATTTCCTACAATGAGCAGTTCTTC.